Sequencing of this T cell receptor beta chain was carried out in a study of Ad26.COV2.S vaccination and SARS-CoV-2 variants. Findings and caveats of the study: Researchers cautioned that TCR breadth and depth analyses may have underestimated total T cell responses. Ad26.COV2.S recipients had broader spike-specific TCRs (P = 0.0014).

The length of the CDR3 is 19 residues. Germline V gene lookup returns CDR1 SEHNR and CDR2 FQNEAQ (reference sequence). V gave up 1 base and J gave up 2 bases; unmatched junction bases: 13. Here immunoSEQ multiplex PCR was the method, and the copy in TCRdb shows in-frame clones only, minus some. The table lists 300,000 to 450,000 clones, about 90% of them singletons, with 3.9% in the top ten. This clone has just one count. Its specificity is unknown. The sequence came from a human donor who had recovered from COVID-19. This chain joins TRBV7-9 and TRBJ1-4; 7 nucleotides line up with TRBD1. Sequences were derived from peripheral blood, sampled after recovery from COVID-19. CDR3 in amino acids: CASSLGQGKVVATNEKLFF. DNA for the CDR3: TGTGCCAGCAGCTTAGGACAGGGAAAGGTAGTGGCGACTAATGAAAAACTGTTTTTT.